What follows is one TCR beta chain and its context. Primers included in the PCR were 60 Vbeta and 13 Jbeta primers. Method: immunoSEQ multiplex PCR; TCRdb's copy keeps in-frame clones and lacks some. This table holds approximately 58,000 clones. The sample belongs to a study of cytomegalovirus exposure and HLA in healthy donors. The CDR3 sequence is 14 residues long. V was clipped by 6 bases and J by 1 base; unmatched bases: 1. Germline values: CDR1 SQVTM, CDR2 ANQGSEA. The sequence came from a man in his thirties or forties in good health and CMV-seropositive. The sample was PBMCs. This sequence joins TRBV29-1 and TRBJ2-2; 11 bases match TRBD2. CDR3 loop: CSVGTSGNTGELFF. The CDR3 nucleotides read TGCAGCGTCGGGACTAGCGGGAACACCGGGGAGCTGTTTTTT.